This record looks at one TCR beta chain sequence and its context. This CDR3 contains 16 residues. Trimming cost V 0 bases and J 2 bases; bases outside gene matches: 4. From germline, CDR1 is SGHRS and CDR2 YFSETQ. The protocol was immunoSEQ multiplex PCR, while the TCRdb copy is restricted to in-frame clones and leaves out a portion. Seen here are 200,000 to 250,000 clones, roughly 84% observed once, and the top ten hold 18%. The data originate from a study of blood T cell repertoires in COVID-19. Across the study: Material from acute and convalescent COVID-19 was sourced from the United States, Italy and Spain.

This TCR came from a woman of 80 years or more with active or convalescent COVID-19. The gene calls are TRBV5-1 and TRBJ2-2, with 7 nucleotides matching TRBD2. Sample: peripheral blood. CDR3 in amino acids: CASSLVLAANTGELFF. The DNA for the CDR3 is TGCGCCAGCAGCTTGGTTCTAGCGGCAAACACCGGGGAGCTGTTTTTT.